These T cell receptor beta chains were read from a single sample in a study of Tregs in tolerant kidney transplant recipients. Sequencing was performed with immunoSEQ multiplex PCR; in TCRdb, only in-frame clones are kept and a portion is missing. The sample yields roughly 120,000 clones, around 91% seen once. Material for sequencing was CD4+ T cells from blood. These receptor sequences come from a human donor in good health. CDR3s include the opening cysteine and the closing phenylalanine or tryptophan. The order of the fields is J gene, D gene, V gene, CDR3 protein, CDR3 DNA. D genes are given only for firm matches.

>TRBJ2-7|NA|TRBV4-2
CASSQDLGWTYEQYF
TGTGCCAGCAGCCAAGATCTCGGGTGGACCTACGAGCAGTACTTC
>TRBJ2-6|TRBD1|TRBV5-1
CASSRDRASGANVLTF
TGCGCCAGCAGCCGCGACAGGGCATCTGGGGCCAACGTCCTGACTTTC
>TRBJ2-7|NA|TRBV7-9
CASSPFGGYEQYF
TGTGCCAGCAGCCCGTTCGGAGGGTACGAGCAGTACTTC
>TRBJ2-7|NA|TRBV6-5
CASRKTGTVLGEQYF
TGTGCCAGCAGAAAAACCGGGACGGTGCTTGGCGAGCAGTACTTC
>TRBJ1-1|NA|TRBV19
CASSIKGPEAFF
TGTGCCAGTAGTATTAAAGGACCTGAAGCTTTCTTT
>TRBJ2-2|NA|TRBV2
CASSEEGVPTGELFF
TGTGCCAGCAGTGAAGAGGGGGTCCCCACCGGGGAGCTGTTTTTT
>TRBJ1-3|TRBD1|TRBV2
CASSEGQGGNTIYF
TGTGCCAGCAGTGAGGGACAGGGGGGAAACACCATATATTTT
>TRBJ1-4|TRBD1|TRBV5-1
CASSLKGADEKLFF
TGCGCCAGCAGCTTAAAGGGGGCGGATGAAAAACTGTTTTTT
>TRBJ1-5|NA|TRBV9
CASSPGGESQPQHF
TGTGCCAGCAGCCCCGGGGGGGAGAGTCAGCCCCAGCATTTT
>TRBJ2-5|TRBD2|TRBV5-5
CASSLLRASGGQETQYF
TGTGCCAGCAGCTTACTCAGGGCCTCGGGGGGCCAAGAGACCCAGTACTTC
>TRBJ1-2|NA|TRBV19
CASSEWTREANYGYTF
TGTGCCAGTAGTGAATGGACTCGCGAAGCTAACTATGGCTACACCTTC